This T cell receptor (beta chain) was sequenced during a study of CD4 T cells in relation to SARS-CoV-2 and coronaviruses. The overall study: PBMCs were cultured with antigen for over nine days before TCR beta sequencing.

Comments on this clone: The target antigen is unknown.

The unexposed donors gave CD4+ T cells in about 2010-2019, prior to COVID-19. CD4+ T cells were isolated from the cells after 10 days of culture. Sequenced by immunoSEQ multiplex PCR; TCRdb stores in-frame clones only, minus some. Of around 18,000 clones listed, roughly 77% are singletons. Trimming cost V 11 bases and J 5 bases; bases outside gene matches: 11. This CDR3 region has 15 residues. Germline V gene sequence: CDR1 SNHLY, CDR2 FYNNEI. V and J are TRBV2 and TRBJ2-7; the match to TRBD2 covers 14 bases. The sequence derives from a human donor in good health. Sequencing input: CD4+ T cells from PBMCs, cultured in vitro. The CDR3 sequence is CAGGLAGDLGHEQYF. CDR3 bases: TGTGCCGGGGGACTAGCGGGAGATCTTGGCCACGAGCAGTACTTC.